Described below is a single TCR beta chain sequence and its context. Libraries were prepared by immunoSEQ multiplex PCR; TCRdb keeps only in-frame clonotypes and omits some of them. Here the sample spans roughly 64,000 clones, 80% to 90% being singletons. CDR3 length: 15 amino acids. From germline, CDR1 is SQVTM and CDR2 ANQGSEA. Trimming at V came to 6 bases and at J to 0 bases, leaving 10 bases not matched to a gene. These data belong to a study of OX40 agonist ivuxolimab in advanced cancers. Sample: CD4+ or CD8+ T cells sorted from blood, taken in a trial of the OX40 agonist ivuxolimab. The chain recombines TRBV29-1 with TRBJ1-1; 7 nucleotides match TRBD1. This receptor was taken from an adult with an advanced solid tumor such as melanoma, head and neck, liver or kidney cancer. The CDR3 sequence: CSVKGGNSMNTEAFF. CDR3 in DNA: TGCAGCGTGAAAGGGGGCAACTCCATGAACACTGAAGCTTTCTTT.